The rows below give T cell receptor beta chains drawn from one sample of a study of identical twins. TCRdb fed the 5' RACE reads into MiXCR, producing one record per CDR3 protein. In the table there are hundreds of thousands of distinct CDR3 sequences, around a sixth of which are singletons. These same records also appear under a second study, on T cells expressing NK-cell markers.

Sequencing was done on a sample of PBMCs. Receptors originate from a woman between 18 and 30 years old in good health. Each CDR3 is given with its conserved first and last residue. Some rows mark clone size as missing; the rest say once, few, many or name a class of expanded clone.

>TRBJ2-2|NA|TRBV15
CATRGIAANTGELFF
>TRBJ2-1|NA|TRBV29-1
CSGERRGSSYNEQFF
>TRBJ2-7|few|TRBV7-6
CASSSALWHEQYF
>TRBJ1-2|NA|TRBV10-3
CAIRGDDYGYTF
>TRBJ2-2|NA|TRBV19
CASSQREVGTGELFF
>TRBJ1-1|NA|TRBV7-9
CASSRGPAHTEAFF
>TRBJ2-5|NA|TRBV29-1
CSVDLPGQETQYF
>TRBJ2-6|few|TRBV6-5
CASSYFGAGAGGANVLTF
>TRBJ2-7|few|TRBV5-1
CASSEGRPGVEQYF
>TRBJ2-1|many|TRBV20-1
CSASSLTSGRAGEQFF
>TRBJ2-1|NA|TRBV7-9
CASRLTGEQFF
>TRBJ2-1|few|TRBV11-3
CASSLGGHNNEQFF
>TRBJ2-2|many|TRBV6-5
CASSYERDGQGKLFF
>TRBJ2-7|NA|TRBV5-6
CASSLDLAETYEQYF
>TRBJ2-7|few|TRBV20-1
CSARVPSGIYEQYF
>TRBJ2-1|few|TRBV25-1
CATRLAGGYEQFF
>TRBJ2-5|few|TRBV20-1
CSAPSGGAMETQYF
>TRBJ2-7|few|TRBV7-9
CASRWRDRGLPDDEQYF
>TRBJ1-1|few|TRBV5-8
CASSLFRGQDAFF
>TRBJ2-1|NA|TRBV10-3
CAISGREEGNEQFF
>TRBJ1-1|few|TRBV7-6
CASSLEVPAMNTEAFF
>TRBJ2-7|NA|TRBV6-2/TRBV6-3
CASKRDNTYEQYF
>TRBJ2-7|many|TRBV4-3
CASSHDSNYEQYF
>TRBJ2-1|many|TRBV6-2/TRBV6-3
CASSYWREGHNEQFF
>TRBJ2-5|few|TRBV12-3/TRBV12-4
CASSLTGWETQYF
>TRBJ2-1|few|TRBV20-1
CSARRNDEQFF
>TRBJ2-1|few|TRBV6-5
CASSYGRGPEQFF
>TRBJ2-7|few|TRBV29-1
CSVEGPLSEQYF
>TRBJ1-1|few|TRBV3-1
CASSPTGGDTEAFF
>TRBJ1-6|NA|TRBV7-2
CASSLSSGGNSPLHF
>TRBJ2-3|few|TRBV7-8
CASSPTTYSTDTQYF
>TRBJ2-3|few|TRBV15
CATSRPSREPDTQYF
>TRBJ2-2|NA|TRBV7-2
CAIGARSNTGELFF
>TRBJ2-3|NA|TRBV3-1
CASSQPHRADTQYF
>TRBJ2-2|few|TRBV20-1
CSALRQGRYGELFF
>TRBJ1-6|many|TRBV28
CASSSGQLTYNSPLHF
>TRBJ1-1|NA|TRBV7-3
CASSLTRGVNTEAFF
>TRBJ1-3|NA|TRBV12-5
CASQLISGNTIYF
>TRBJ1-2|many|TRBV20-1
CSAELTDGYGYTF
>TRBJ1-3|many|TRBV20-1
CSAWKGEGGNTIYF
>TRBJ2-1|many|TRBV6-1
CASSRSGNSYNEQFF
>TRBJ2-6|NA|TRBV5-1
CASRTGSYGANVLTF